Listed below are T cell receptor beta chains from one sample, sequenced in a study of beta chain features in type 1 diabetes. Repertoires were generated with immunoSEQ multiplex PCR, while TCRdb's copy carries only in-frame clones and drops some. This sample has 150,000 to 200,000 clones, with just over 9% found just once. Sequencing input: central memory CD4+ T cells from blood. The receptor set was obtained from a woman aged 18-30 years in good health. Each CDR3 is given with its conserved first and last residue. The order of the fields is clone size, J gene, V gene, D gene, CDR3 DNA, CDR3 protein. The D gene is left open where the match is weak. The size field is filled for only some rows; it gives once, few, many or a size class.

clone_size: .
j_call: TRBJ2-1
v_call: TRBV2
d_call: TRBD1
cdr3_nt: TGTGCCAGCAGGAAGGACAGGGGAACCTACAATGAGCAGTTCTTC
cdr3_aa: CASRKDRGTYNEQFF

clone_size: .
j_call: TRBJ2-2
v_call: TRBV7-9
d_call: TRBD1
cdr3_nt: TGTGCCAGCAGCCGGGGACAGGGTACCGGGGAGCTGTTTTTT
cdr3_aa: CASSRGQGTGELFF

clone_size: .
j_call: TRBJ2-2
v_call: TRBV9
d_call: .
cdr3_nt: TGTGCCAGCAGCCCCCCCCAGGTGAACACCGGGGAGCTGTTTTTT
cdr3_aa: CASSPPQVNTGELFF

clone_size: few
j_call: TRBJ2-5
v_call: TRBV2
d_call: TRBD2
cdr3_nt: TGTGCCACCTCTCCTCAAGCGGGGGGTTGGGAGACCCAGTACTTC
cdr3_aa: CATSPQAGGWETQYF

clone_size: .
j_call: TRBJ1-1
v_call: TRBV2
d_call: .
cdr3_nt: TGTGCCAGCAGAACGGGTTGGGAAGCTTTCTTT
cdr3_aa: CASRTGWEAFF

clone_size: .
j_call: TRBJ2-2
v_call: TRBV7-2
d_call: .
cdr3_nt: TGTGCCAGCAGCCCATTCACCGGGGAGCTGTTTTTT
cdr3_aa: CASSPFTGELFF

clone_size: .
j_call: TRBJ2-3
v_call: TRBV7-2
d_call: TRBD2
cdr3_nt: TGTGCCAGCAGCCCGCCGAGGGTAGCGGGAGTAGGAGATACGCAGTATTTT
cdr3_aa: CASSPPRVAGVGDTQYF

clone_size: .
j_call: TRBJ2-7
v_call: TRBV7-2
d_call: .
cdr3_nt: TGTGCCAGCAGCTTAGGGCCAAGCTCCTACGAGCAGTACTTC
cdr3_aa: CASSLGPSSYEQYF

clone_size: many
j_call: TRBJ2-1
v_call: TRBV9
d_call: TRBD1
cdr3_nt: TGTGCCAGCAGCGTATTGACAGGGAACAATGAGCAGTTCTTC
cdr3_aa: CASSVLTGNNEQFF

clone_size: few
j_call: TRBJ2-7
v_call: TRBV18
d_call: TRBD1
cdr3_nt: TGTGCCAGCTCACCATCCGGACAGGACGAGCAGTACTTC
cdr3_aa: CASSPSGQDEQYF

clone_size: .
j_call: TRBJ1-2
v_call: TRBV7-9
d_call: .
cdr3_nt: TGTGCCAGCAGCCATTGGGGGGGGATTGGAGGCTACACCTTC
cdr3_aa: CASSHWGGIGGYTF

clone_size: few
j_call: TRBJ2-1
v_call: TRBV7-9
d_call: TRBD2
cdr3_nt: TGTGCCAGCAGCTTAATTAGCGGGTCTTCCTACAATGAGCAGTTCTTC
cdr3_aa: CASSLISGSSYNEQFF

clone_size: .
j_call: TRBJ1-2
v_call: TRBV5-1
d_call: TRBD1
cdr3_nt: TGCGCCAGCAGCCCCCAGACAGGGTTTGATGGCTACACCTTC
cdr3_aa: CASSPQTGFDGYTF

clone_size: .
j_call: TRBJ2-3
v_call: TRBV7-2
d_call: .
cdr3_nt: TGTGCCAGCAGTCCCTGGCGCACAGATACGCAGTATTTT
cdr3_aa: CASSPWRTDTQYF

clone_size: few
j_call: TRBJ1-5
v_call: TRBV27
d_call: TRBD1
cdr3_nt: TGTGCCAGCAGCCCGGACAGGTATCAGCCCCAGCATTTT
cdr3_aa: CASSPDRYQPQHF

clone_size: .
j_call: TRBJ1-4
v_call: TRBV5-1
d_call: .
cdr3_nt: TGCGCCAGCAGTTTGGCCGGGGGTCAGGATGAAAAACTGTTTTTT
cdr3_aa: CASSLAGGQDEKLFF

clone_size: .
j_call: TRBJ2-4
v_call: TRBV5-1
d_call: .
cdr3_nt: TGCGCCAGCAGCTTGGACGGTTCCAGCGATCAGTACTTC
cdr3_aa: CASSLDGSSDQYF

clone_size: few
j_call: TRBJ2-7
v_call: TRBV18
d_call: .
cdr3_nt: TGTGCCAGCTCACCACCGAACGGGGACGAGCAGTACTTC
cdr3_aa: CASSPPNGDEQYF

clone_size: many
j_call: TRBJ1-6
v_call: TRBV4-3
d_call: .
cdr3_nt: TGCGCCAGCAGCCAAGAACTTGGGCAGAATTCACCCCTCCACTTT
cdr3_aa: CASSQELGQNSPLHF

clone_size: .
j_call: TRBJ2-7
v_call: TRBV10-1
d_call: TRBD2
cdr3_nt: TGCGCCAGCAGCGCAGGGGGACTAGCGGGAGATTACGAGCAGTACTTC
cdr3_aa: CASSAGGLAGDYEQYF

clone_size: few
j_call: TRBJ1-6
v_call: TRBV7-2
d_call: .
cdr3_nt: TGTGCCAGCAGCCCTACTCCGGGTCTACTCTCACCCCTCCACTTT
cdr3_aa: CASSPTPGLLSPLHF

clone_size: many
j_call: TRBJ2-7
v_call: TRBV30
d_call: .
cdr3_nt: TGTGCCTGGAGGTGGAGAGGGAGCTCCTACGAGCAGTACTTC
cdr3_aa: CAWRWRGSSYEQYF

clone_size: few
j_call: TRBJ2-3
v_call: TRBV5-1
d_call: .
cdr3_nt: TGCGCCAGCAGCAGGGGTATGGGGGCCCGCACAGATACGCAGTATTTT
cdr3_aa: CASSRGMGARTDTQYF

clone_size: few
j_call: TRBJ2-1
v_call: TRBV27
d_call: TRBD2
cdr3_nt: TGTGCCAGCAGCCAGGCGGGGGGTAATGAGCAGTTCTTC
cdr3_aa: CASSQAGGNEQFF

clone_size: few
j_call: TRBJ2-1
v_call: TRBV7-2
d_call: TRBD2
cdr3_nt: TGTGCCAGCAGCTCACCGGGACTAGCGGGGTCGGAGCAGTTCTTC
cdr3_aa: CASSSPGLAGSEQFF

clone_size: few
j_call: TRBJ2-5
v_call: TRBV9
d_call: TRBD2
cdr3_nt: TGTGCCAGCAGCTACGGGGAGCGGGGGGGCTTGCAAGAGACCCAGTACTTC
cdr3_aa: CASSYGERGGLQETQYF

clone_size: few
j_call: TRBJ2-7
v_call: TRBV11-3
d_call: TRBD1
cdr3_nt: TGTGCCAGCAGCCCAAGGGACAGGGCGATCTACGAGCAGTACTTC
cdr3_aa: CASSPRDRAIYEQYF

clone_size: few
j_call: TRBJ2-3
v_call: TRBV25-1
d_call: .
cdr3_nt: TGTGCCAGCAGTGCCCCGGGGGATACGCAGTATTTT
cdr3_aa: CASSAPGDTQYF

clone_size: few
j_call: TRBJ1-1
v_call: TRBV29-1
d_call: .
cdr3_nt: TGCAGCGTTGAAGATCTCAGGACAGCAAACACTGAAGCTTTCTTT
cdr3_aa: CSVEDLRTANTEAFF

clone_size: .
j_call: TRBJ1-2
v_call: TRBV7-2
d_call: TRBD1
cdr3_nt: TGTGCCAGCAGCCTGCAAGGGGGCGACGGCTACACCTTC
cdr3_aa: CASSLQGGDGYTF

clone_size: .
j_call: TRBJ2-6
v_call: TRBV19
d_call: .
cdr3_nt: TGTGCCTCAAAGTCAGGGGCTGGGGCCAACGTCCTGACTTTC
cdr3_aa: CASKSGAGANVLTF

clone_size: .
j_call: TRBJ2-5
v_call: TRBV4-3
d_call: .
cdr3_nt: TGCGCCAGCAGCCAAGAGTTCGGGACTGAGCAGTACTTC
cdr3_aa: CASSQEFGTEQYF

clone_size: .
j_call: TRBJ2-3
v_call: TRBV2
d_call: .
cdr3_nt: TGTGCCAGCAGTCAATTCACAGATACGCAGTATTTT
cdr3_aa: CASSQFTDTQYF

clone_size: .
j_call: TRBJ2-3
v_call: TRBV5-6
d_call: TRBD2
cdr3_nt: TGTGCCAGCAGCCAGGCGACTAGCGGGGCGAATACGCAGTATTTT
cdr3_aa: CASSQATSGANTQYF

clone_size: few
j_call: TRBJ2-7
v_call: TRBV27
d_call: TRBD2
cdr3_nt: TGTGCCAGCAGTTTAAGGCTCGCGGGGGGCAGCTCCTACGAGCAGTACTTC
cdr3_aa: CASSLRLAGGSSYEQYF

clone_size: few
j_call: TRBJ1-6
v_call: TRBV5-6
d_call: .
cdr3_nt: TGTGCCAGCAGCTTGAGGCAGGGGAATTCACCCCTCCACTTT
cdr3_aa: CASSLRQGNSPLHF

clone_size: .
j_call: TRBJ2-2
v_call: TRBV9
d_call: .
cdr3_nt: TGTGCCAGCAGCATATGGGACAGCGGGACCGGGGAGCTGTTTTTT
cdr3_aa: CASSIWDSGTGELFF

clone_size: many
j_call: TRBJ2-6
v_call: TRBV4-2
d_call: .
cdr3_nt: TGTGCCAGCAGCCAAGATCTCTCTGGGGCCAACGTCCTGACTTTC
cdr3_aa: CASSQDLSGANVLTF

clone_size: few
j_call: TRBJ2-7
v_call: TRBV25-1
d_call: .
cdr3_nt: TGTGCCAGCAGTGAATATAGAGAGCAGTACTTC
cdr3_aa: CASSEYREQYF

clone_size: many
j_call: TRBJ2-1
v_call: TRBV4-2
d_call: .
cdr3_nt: TGTGCCAGCAGCCAAGATGGGGCGGGGAACTACAATGAGCAGTTCTTC
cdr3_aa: CASSQDGAGNYNEQFF

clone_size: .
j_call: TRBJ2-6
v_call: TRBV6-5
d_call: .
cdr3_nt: TGTGCCAGCAGGACAGTGAGTTCTGGGGCCAACGTCCTGACTTTC
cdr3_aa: CASRTVSSGANVLTF

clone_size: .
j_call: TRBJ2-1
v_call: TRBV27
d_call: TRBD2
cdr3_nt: TGTGCCAGCAACCCGACTAGCTATGTGTTCAATGAGCAGTTCTTC
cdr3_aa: CASNPTSYVFNEQFF

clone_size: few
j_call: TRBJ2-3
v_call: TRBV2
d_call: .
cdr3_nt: TGTGCCAGCACCTCACGGGTTACAGATACGCAGTATTTT
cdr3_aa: CASTSRVTDTQYF

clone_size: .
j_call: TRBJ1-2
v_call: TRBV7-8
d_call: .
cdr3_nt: TGTGCCAGCAGCTTCCAGGGGTATGGCTACACCTTC
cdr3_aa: CASSFQGYGYTF

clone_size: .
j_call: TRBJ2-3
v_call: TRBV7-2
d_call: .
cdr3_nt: TGTGCCAGCAGCTTAGGGTGGCGACTGACAGATACGCAGTATTTT
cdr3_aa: CASSLGWRLTDTQYF

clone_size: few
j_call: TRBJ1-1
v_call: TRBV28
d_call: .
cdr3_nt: TGTGCCAGCTCCCCTCGGGAGACCGAAGCTTTCTTT
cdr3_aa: CASSPRETEAFF

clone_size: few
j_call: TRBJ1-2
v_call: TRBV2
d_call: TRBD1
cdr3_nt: TGTGCCAGCACGGGACAGGGATCCTATGGCTACACCTTC
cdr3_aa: CASTGQGSYGYTF

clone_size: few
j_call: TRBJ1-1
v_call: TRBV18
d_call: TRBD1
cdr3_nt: TGTGCCAGCTCACCGGGCCAGGGGGGAACGAACACTGAAGCTTTCTTT
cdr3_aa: CASSPGQGGTNTEAFF

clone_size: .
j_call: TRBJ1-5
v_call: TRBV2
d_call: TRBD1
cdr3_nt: TGTGCCAGCAGGGGACAGGCAAACAATCAGCCCCAGCATTTT
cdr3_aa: CASRGQANNQPQHF

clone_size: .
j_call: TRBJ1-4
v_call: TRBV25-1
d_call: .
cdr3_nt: TGTGCCAGCAGTGAGGCGCCCGGACAGACCCATGAAAAACTGTTTTTT
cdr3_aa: CASSEAPGQTHEKLFF

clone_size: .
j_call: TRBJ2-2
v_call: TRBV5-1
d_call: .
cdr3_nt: TGCGCCAGCAGCTTGCAACTCAGGGAAGAGGAGCTGTTTTTT
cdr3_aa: CASSLQLREEELFF